The 31 T cell receptor beta chains presented below share a single source sample, sequenced in a study of T-cell reconstitution after alpha-beta-depleted transplantation in children. During its preparation, the TCRbeta library received unique molecular identifiers. Using its own MiXCR run on the PCR reads, TCRdb lists one record per CDR3 protein. Of fewer than 250,000 distinct CDR3 sequences listed, roughly a sixth are singletons. Material: PBMCs, mostly from graft donor cells, obtained 360 days after TCRalphabeta/CD19-depleted stem cell transplant. Receptor source: a male patient aged 2 to 9 who had a stem cell transplant for acute lymphoblastic leukemia, so the T cells may come from the graft donor.

The rearrangement links TRBV7-8 to TRBJ2-7; 7 positions agree with TRBD1. Germline lookup yields CDR1 SGHVS and CDR2 FQNEAQ. This CDR3 has 14 amino acids. J was trimmed by 2 bases and V by 3 bases; bases with no gene match: 4. The CDR3, as DNA: TGTGCCAGCAGCTTGAAGGGACAGACCTACGAGCAGTACTTC. Its protein is CASSLKGQTYEQYF.

This clonotype was detected many times. The chain combines TRBV18 with TRBJ2-1, with unresolved D. Trimming removed 2 bases from V and 5 bases from J, with 4 bases in between. The germline gives CDR1 KGHSH, CDR2 LQKENI. This CDR3 spans 12 amino acids. CDR3 bases: TGTGCCAGCTCACCAGAGCACAATGAGCAGTTCTTC. Protein sequence: CASSPEHNEQFF.

The gene calls are TRBV12-3 or TRBV12-4 and TRBJ2-2, with D uncertain. Trimming removed 0 bases from V and 4 bases from J, with 6 bases in between. CDR3 length equals 14 residues. The CDR3 region has the DNA TGTGCCAGCAGTTTAGCGTTTGTCACCGGGGAGCTGTTTTTT. Its protein product is CASSLAFVTGELFF.

This clonotype has a handful of counts. This chain connects TRBV9 to TRBJ2-7; weak D call: TRBD1 (5 bases). The CDR3 totals 16 residues. CDR1 and CDR2 (germline): SGDLS, YYNGEE. Trimming left V 0 bases short and J 6 bases short, with 19 bases between. The CDR3 region has the DNA TGTGCCAGCAGCGTAGGTTTTGTGGGCGACAGACTCGAGCAGTACTTC. It yields the protein CASSVGFVGDRLEQYF.

V and J are TRBV2 and TRBJ2-3; D call uncertain. Trimming cost V 4 bases and J 2 bases, with 13 bases left between them. The CDR3 contains 15 residues. Germline CDR1 reads SNHLY; CDR2 reads FYNNEI. The CDR3 DNA reads as TGTGCCAGCAGTGTCAGTCAGACCTCCACAGATACGCAGTATTTT. It is translated as CASSVSQTSTDTQYF.

A single count supports this clonotype. Because the CDR3's place on the DNA is in doubt, the DNA is left out and the CDR3 is given as listed by TCRdb. J is TRBJ2-7 and V is TRBV7-2; TRBD2, as called in the table, went unchecked against the DNA. Germline CDR1 is SGHTA and CDR2 is FQGNSA. The CDR3 length equals 13 residues, ends included. The CDR3: CASSLRRAGEQYF.

The chain couples TRBV20-1 to TRBJ2-7; 7 bases are a match to TRBD2. Germline lookup yields CDR1 DFQATT and CDR2 SNEGSKA (reference sequence). The V gene end was trimmed by 0 bases and the J gene end by 4 bases; junction bases not matched to a gene: 9. The CDR3 contains 15 residues. The CDR3 nucleotides read TGCAGTGCTAGAGATTGGGGGAGGGAGAGATACGAGCAGTACTTC. This codes for CSARDWGRERYEQYF.

The sample holds a few counts of this clonotype. The chain combines TRBV6-2 or TRBV6-3 with TRBJ2-7, with TRBD2 as a possible D gene (5 bases). Trimming took 0 bases from V and 0 from J, leaving 15 bases between them. Per germline, CDR1 MNHEY and CDR2 SVGEGT. The CDR3 is 17 amino acids. CDR3 residues: CASSYSKAGLGSYEQYF. The CDR3 nucleotides are TGTGCCAGCAGTTACTCGAAGGCTGGACTGGGCTCCTACGAGCAGTACTTC.

This clonotype was seen at least ten times. The chain couples TRBV29-1 to TRBJ2-2; 9 positions match TRBD2. This CDR3 region has 15 residues. Looked up from germline, CDR1 is SQVTM and CDR2 is ANQGSEA. V dropped 5 bases and J dropped 6; count of bases not matched to a gene: 10. CDR3 loop: CSVRKSGRLAGELFF. The CDR3 coding sequence is TGCAGCGTTCGAAAGAGCGGGAGGTTGGCCGGGGAGCTGTTTTTT.

The rearrangement links TRBV21-1 to TRBJ2-2; the D segment call TRBD1 is taken from the table without a DNA check. TRBV21-1 is a known pseudogene. This CDR3 has 17 residues. Here the CDR3 reads CASSLPGQSRTPGELFF. Here the CDR3 DNA reads TGTGCCAGCAGCCTCCCAGGACAGTCGCGGACGCCCGGGGAGCTGTTTTTT.

This clonotype was picked up many times. The V gene is TRBV6-5, the J gene TRBJ1-5; 8 bases line up with TRBD1. The germline gives CDR1 MNHEY, CDR2 SVGAGI. V lost 6 bases to trimming and J lost 3 bases; unmatched junction nucleotides: 1. The CDR3 contains 13 residues. The CDR3 DNA follows: TGTGCCAGCAGGGGACAGGACAATCAGCCCCAGCATTTT. Protein sequence: CASRGQDNQPQHF.

The chain is built from TRBV15 and TRBJ2-3; D remains ambiguous. CDR1 is LNHNV, CDR2 YYDKDF, per germline (reference sequence). The length of the CDR3 is 15 residues. Deletions cut 0 bases from V and 2 bases from J, with 9 bases between. The CDR3 nucleotides read TGTGCCACCAGCAGAGATAAAATAGCCACAGATACGCAGTATTTT. Translated: CATSRDKIATDTQYF.

V and J are TRBV4-3 and TRBJ2-1; 9 bases line up with TRBD2. Trimming removed 1 base from V and 7 bases from J; junction bases left unmatched: 8. Germline values: CDR1 LGHNA, CDR2 YSLEER. The CDR3 length is 16 residues. CDR3 sequence (DNA): TGCGCCAGCAGCCAAGGTGGCGGGAGGGCCTTAAATGAGCAGTTCTTC. Translating it yields CASSQGGGRALNEQFF.

Ten or more counts support this clonotype. The rearrangement links TRBV5-1 to TRBJ2-2, with D possibly called TRBD1 or TRBD2 (5 bases each). Looked up from germline, CDR1 is SGHRS and CDR2 is YFSETQ. The germline V and J ends were trimmed by 4 bases and 6 bases, with 25 bases remaining between them. The CDR3 is 18 residues long. DNA for the CDR3: TGCGCCAGCAGCCTCTCCGCTGGGGGTAGCAGAGGTGCCGGGGAGCTGTTTTTT. Protein: CASSLSAGGSRGAGELFF.

The chain joins TRBV9 to TRBJ2-5; TRBD2 matches 7 bases. This CDR3 has 13 amino acids. Losses at the gene ends were 5 bases for V and 7 bases for J; bases not matched to a gene: 8. CDR1 is SGDLS and CDR2 is YYNGEE in the germline V gene. This chain's CDR3 is CASSGGGNGTQYF. The CDR3 nucleotides read TGTGCCAGCAGTGGCGGGGGAAACGGGACCCAGTACTTC. Variable domain in full (rest from reference TRBV9 and TRBJ2-5): DSGVTQTPKHLITATGQRVTLRCSPRSGDLSVYWYQQSLDQGLQFLIQYYNGEERAKGNILERFSAQQFPDLHSELNLSSLELGDSALYFCASSGGGNGTQYFGPGTRLLVL.

This clonotype was counted between two and nine times. J is TRBJ2-7 and V is TRBV7-9, with D perhaps matching TRBD1 or TRBD2 (5 bases each). V was trimmed by 2 bases and J by 5 bases, leaving 16 bases between them. Looked up from germline, CDR1 is SEHNR and CDR2 is FQNEAQ (reference sequence). This CDR3 is built from 15 residues. CDR3 in DNA: TGTGCCAGCAGCTTAAGGGGTGTACGGAGGCACGAGCAGTACTTC. Translating gives CASSLRGVRRHEQYF.

Only a few counts were recorded for this clonotype. The chain combines TRBV28 with TRBJ1-5, with D unclear. Germline assignment: CDR1 MDHEN and CDR2 SYDVKM. The CDR3 consists of 18 residues. Between the trimmed V and J ends, which lost 1 base and 0 bases, there was a span of 16 bases. The CDR3 coding sequence is TGTGCCAGCAGTTTATCGGCGGTCAGTAAGTATAGCAATCAGCCCCAGCATTTT. It yields the protein CASSLSAVSKYSNQPQHF. Variable domain in full (rest from reference TRBV28 and TRBJ1-5): DVKVTQSSRYLVKRTGEKVFLECVQDMDHENMFWYRQDPGLGLRLIYFSYDVKMKEKGDIPEGYSVSREKKERFSLILESASTNQTSMYLCASSLSAVSKYSNQPQHFGDGTRLSIL.

The genes are TRBV13 and TRBJ2-7; D gene uncertain. CDR3 length: 15 amino acids. The germline V gene encodes CDR1 PRHDT and CDR2 FYEKMQ (reference sequence). V was clipped by 4 bases and J by 5 bases, with 18 bases between them. The CDR3 DNA is TGTGCCAGCAGCTCGCCTACGTGGGCCCCCAACGAGCAGTACTTC. Protein product: CASSSPTWAPNEQYF. The full variable domain, with the rest looked up from reference TRBV13 and TRBJ2-7, is AAGVIQSPRHLIKEKRETATLKCYPIPRHDTVYWYQQGPGQDPQFLISFYEKMQSDKGSIPDRFSAQQFSDYHSELNMSSLELGDSALYFCASSSPTWAPNEQYFGPGTRLTVT.

CDR3 loop: CASSPLGISNEKLFF. The CDR3 region has the DNA TGTGCCAGCAGTCCCCTAGGGATCTCTAATGAAAAACTGTTTTTT. This chain connects TRBV12-3 or TRBV12-4 to TRBJ1-4, with unresolved D. The CDR3 is 15 residues long. The V end lost 5 bases, the J end lost 3 bases, and 13 bases lay between the germline ends.

The chain has TRBV7-9 and TRBJ1-5; D not resolved. The CDR3 loop spans 15 amino acids. Trimming pared 0 bases from V and 3 bases from J, leaving 9 bases between. Germline CDR1 is SEHNR and CDR2 is FQNEAQ (reference sequence). CDR3 amino acids: CASSLAAGVNQPQHF. The CDR3 nucleotides read TGTGCCAGCAGCTTAGCGGCCGGAGTCAATCAGCCCCAGCATTTT. The complete variable domain, with remaining parts taken from reference TRBV7-9 and TRBJ1-5, reads DTGVSQNPRHKITKRGQNVTFRCDPISEHNRLYWYRQTLGQGPEFLTYFQNEAQLEKSRLLSDRFSAERPKGSFSTLEIQRTEQGDSAMYLCASSLAAGVNQPQHFGDGTRLSIL.

This clonotype has a handful of counts. The gene calls are TRBV12-3 or TRBV12-4 and TRBJ1-2; D is unresolved. The CDR3 spans 14 residues. Between the trimmed V and J ends, which lost 3 bases and 0 bases, there was a span of 8 bases. The CDR3 bases are TGTGCCAGCAGTTTGTCCGGACCTAACTATGGCTACACCTTC. It yields the protein CASSLSGPNYGYTF.

This clonotype was observed a handful of times. The chain recombines TRBV4-3 with TRBJ2-3, with D tentatively TRBD2 (6 bases). The CDR3 is 16 amino acids. V gave up 3 bases and J gave up 1 base, with 14 bases separating them. Germline V gene lookup returns CDR1 LGHNA and CDR2 YSLEER. CDR3 amino acids: CASSHSGGTGTDTQYF. CDR3 in DNA: TGCGCCAGCAGCCACTCAGGAGGGACTGGCACAGATACGCAGTATTTT.

V gene TRBV10-3 combines with J gene TRBJ2-7; weak D call: TRBD1 (5 bases). Trimming shortened V by 7 bases and J by 7 bases, and 20 bases separated the two germline ends. Germline V gives CDR1 ENHRY, CDR2 SYGVKD. CDR3 length equals 14 residues. The CDR3 DNA follows: TGTGCCATCAATCAACACGATCCTGGGGCGGAGCAGTACTTC. Protein sequence: CAINQHDPGAEQYF.

The J gene is TRBJ2-3, the V gene TRBV20-1, with a tentative D call TRBD1 (6 bases). This CDR3 region has 14 residues. The V gene's germline CDR1 is DFQATT and CDR2 SNEGSKA (reference sequence). Trimming pared 2 bases from V and 1 base from J, leaving 10 bases between. This chain's CDR3 is CSARSRQGTDTQYF. The CDR3 DNA is TGCAGTGCTAGATCACGACAGGGCACAGATACGCAGTATTTT.

There are a few counts of this clonotype. The chain links TRBV12-3 or TRBV12-4 to TRBJ1-4; a weak D match, TRBD1 (5 bases). V lost 10 bases and J lost 8, with 14 bases in between. This CDR3 is built from 12 residues. DNA for the CDR3: TGTGCCACCGGCCCAGGGCGCGAAAAACTGTTTTTT. Amino acids: CATGPGREKLFF.

This clonotype has just a few counts. The chain recombines TRBV11-2 with TRBJ1-6, with D possibly TRBD1 on 5 matching bases. The CDR3 is 14 residues long. Germline assignment: CDR1 SGHAT and CDR2 FQNNGV. Trimming removed 2 bases at V and 8 bases at J, with 10 bases between. CDR3 nucleotide sequence: TGTGCCAGCAGCTTAAGTGAGACAGATTCACCCCTCCACTTT. It specifies CASSLSETDSPLHF.

This clonotype was counted many times. The junction does not match germline at one end; this may be a read error. The chain links TRBV5-1 to TRBJ2-7; the match to TRBD1 covers 8 bases. This CDR3 is built from 14 residues. The germline CDR1 and CDR2 sequences are SGHRS and YFSETQ. This CDR3 is CASSLGQGAYEQYF. The CDR3 DNA is TGTGCCAGCAGCTTAGGGCAGGGGGCTTACGAGCAGTACTTC.

This clonotype was seen more than once but under ten times. The gene calls are TRBV29-1 and TRBJ1-2; D is unresolved. The CDR3 spans 10 residues. CDR1 is SQVTM, CDR2 ANQGSEA, per germline. With 3 bases removed from V and 8 bases from J, the gap between germline ends came to 7 bases. The CDR3 DNA reads TGCAGCGTTGACGGCGACGGCTACACCTTC. Amino acids: CSVDGDGYTF.

The chain carries TRBV29-1 and TRBJ2-7; D unclear. The germline V gene has CDR1 SQVTM and CDR2 ANQGSEA. Trimming pared 8 bases from V and 0 bases from J, leaving 14 bases between. This CDR3 spans 13 amino acids. CDR3 residues: CSTSGPLSYEQYF. The CDR3 DNA is TGCAGCACGTCTGGACCTCTCTCCTACGAGCAGTACTTC.

This clonotype was seen repeatedly, ten times or more. The rearrangement joins TRBV10-3 to TRBJ1-1; D might be TRBD1 (6 bases). This CDR3 spans 14 amino acids. V dropped 10 bases and J dropped 0 bases, with 15 bases sitting between them. Germline assignment: CDR1 ENHRY and CDR2 SYGVKD. The CDR3 here is CATGGGTMNTEAFF. The CDR3 DNA sequence: TGTGCCACCGGGGGGGGCACCATGAACACTGAAGCTTTCTTT.

The chain couples TRBV7-2 to TRBJ2-7, with 8 positions matching TRBD2. Germline-derived CDR1 and CDR2 are SGHTA and FQGNSA. The V segment lost 6 bases and the J segment 4 bases; nucleotides outside the gene matches: 8. The CDR3 totals 14 residues. CDR3 sequence (DNA): TGTGCCAGCAGTCCATTTCGGGAGGGTTACGAGCAGTACTTC. This sequence encodes CASSPFREGYEQYF.